This TCR beta chain was sequenced during a study of CD8 T cells in Susac syndrome. Reverse transcription of about 0.5 to 1 ug RNA used random hexamers. A multiplex approach, immunoSEQ multiplex PCR, amplified TCR beta CDR3 across 54 Vbeta and 13 Jbeta. Each CDR3 protein is one row after TCRdb ran MiXCR on the immunoSEQ multiplex PCR reads. The sample has 200,000 to 300,000 distinct CDR3 sequences, about 93% seen once; the top ten hold around 0.07%. CD8+ and CD4+ T cells taken from blood had their TCR beta sequenced. Treatment-naive patients with stable or active relapsing-remitting disease were the multiple sclerosis controls. The J segment lost 7 bases and the V segment lost 7 bases, leaving 9 bases of the junction unmatched. The CDR3 sequence is 15 residues long. Looked up from germline, CDR1 is SGHTA and CDR2 is FQGNSA.

The chain has TRBV7-2 and TRBJ2-2; 10 nucleotides align to TRBD2. The specimen sequenced was CD4+ T cells from PBMCs. The TCR originated in a human donor with multiple sclerosis. CDR3 bases: TGTGCCAGCAACCCTACTAGCGGGACAGGCGGGGAGCTGTTTTTT. It codes for CASNPTSGTGGELFF. The full variable domain, its missing parts supplied by reference TRBV7-2 and TRBJ2-2, is GAGVSQSPSNKVTEKGKDVELRCDPISGHTALYWYRQSLGQGLEFLIYFQGNSAPDKSGLPSDRFSAERTGGSVSTLTIQRTQQEDSAVYLCASNPTSGTGGELFFGEGSRLTVL.